A single sample is the source of the 22 T cell receptor beta chains below, sequenced in a study of blood T cells in healthy people across ages. Primed by a sample-barcoded 5' primer and a J-beta primer mix, a second PCR proceeded for 7 to 11 cycles. MiXCR was run by TCRdb on the 5' RACE reads, yielding one entry per CDR3 protein. Of more than 650,000 distinct CDR3 sequences listed, about 26% are singletons. These data also formed part of another study, on T cells of mothers and their children.

Input material: blood. The receptors were sampled from a boy younger than 18 in good health.

J is TRBJ2-5 and V is TRBV18; D may match TRBD1 or TRBD2 (5 bases each). The DNA end is more similar to TRBJ2-1, so the J call may be wrong. The CDR3 length is 15 residues. Per germline, CDR1 KGHSH and CDR2 LQKENI. The CDR3 DNA is TGTGCCAGCTCACCTCCAGGGACGGCTTACAATGAGCAGTTCTTC. It yields the protein CASSPPGTAYNEQFF.

This clonotype appeared a few times. This chain connects TRBV5-5 to TRBJ2-1, with D maybe TRBD2 (6 bases). CDR3 length: 16 amino acids. Germline loops: CDR1 SGHKS, CDR2 YYEKEE (reference sequence). Between the trimmed V and J ends, which lost 0 bases and 1 base, there was a span of 11 bases. The CDR3: CASSLEGAGSYNEQFF. CDR3 coding DNA: TGTGCCAGCAGCTTGGAGGGCGCGGGGTCCTACAATGAGCAGTTCTTC.

This clonotype was seen more than once but under ten times. The rearrangement uses TRBV6-5 and TRBJ2-3, with D perhaps given as TRBD1 or TRBD2 (5 bases each). CDR3 length: 14 amino acids. Germline assignment: CDR1 MNHEY and CDR2 SVGAGI. The V gene lost 5 bases and the J gene lost 0 bases, with 9 bases spanning the gap. CDR3 sequence reads: CASSRGRSTDTQYF. CDR3 in DNA: TGTGCCAGCAGTAGGGGACGCAGCACAGATACGCAGTATTTT.

This clonotype occurred a few times. The chain is built from TRBV28 and TRBJ2-1, with 11 bases aligning to TRBD2. The CDR3 totals 15 residues. Germline V gene sequence: CDR1 MDHEN, CDR2 SYDVKM. The V segment lost 8 bases and the J segment 3 bases; nucleotides outside the gene matches: 6. CDR3 sequence (DNA): TGTGCCAGCGATCCTAGCGGGGGGCACTACAATGAGCAGTTCTTC. Its translation: CASDPSGGHYNEQFF.

The chain uses TRBV6-1 and TRBJ2-3; 7 bases are a match to TRBD2. The germline CDR1 and CDR2 sequences are MNHNS and SASEGT. CDR3 size: 17 residues. Trimming at V came to 3 bases and at J to 0 bases, leaving 9 bases not matched to a gene. CDR3 coding DNA: TGTGCCAGCAGTGAGTGGTGGAGCGGGGTTAGCACAGATACGCAGTATTTT. Its translation: CASSEWWSGVSTDTQYF.

This clonotype was seen a handful of times. The chain has TRBV29-1 and TRBJ1-1; 9 bases agree with TRBD1. This CDR3 spans 13 amino acids. CDR1 is SQVTM, CDR2 ANQGSEA, per germline. With 3 bases clipped from V and 4 bases from J, the junction kept 3 bases outside the gene matches. CDR3 amino acids: CSVEKQGATEAFF. As DNA, the CDR3 is TGCAGCGTTGAGAAACAGGGGGCCACTGAAGCTTTCTTT.

This sequence joins TRBV5-1 and TRBJ2-3, with 10 bases identical to TRBD2. Per germline, CDR1 SGHRS and CDR2 YFSETQ. The CDR3 covers 17 residues. V dropped 0 bases and J dropped 5; count of bases not matched to a gene: 9. CDR3 residues: CASSLEGGTSVGDTQYF. The CDR3, as DNA: TGCGCCAGCAGCTTGGAGGGAGGGACTAGCGTCGGAGATACGCAGTATTTT.

V usage is TRBV6-4 and J usage is TRBJ2-1; 11 bases agree with TRBD2. TRBJ2-5 explains the end of the DNA better; the J call may be wrong. From germline, CDR1 is MRHNA and CDR2 SNTAGT. This CDR3 comprises 16 residues. CDR3 nucleotide sequence: TGTGCCAGCAGTGACTCTAGCGGGGGGGCTACAGAGACCCAGTACTTC. Residues: CASSDSSGGATETQYF.

Concerning this clonotype: A much bigger clone sits one base away, suggesting this may be a read error. V usage is TRBV27 and J usage is TRBJ2-7; a possible D gene is TRBD2 (7 bases). CDR1 and CDR2 (germline): MNHEY, SMNVEV (reference sequence). CDR3 length: 16 amino acids. CDR3 sequence (DNA): TGTGCCAGCAGTTTAGGGGTCGGGGGGCACTCCTACGAGCAGCACTTC. Its protein product is CASSLGVGGHSYEQHF.

This chain connects TRBV3-1 to TRBJ2-1; D is possibly TRBD2 (5 bases). The length of the CDR3 is 17 residues. V was cut by 4 bases and J by 1 base, with 17 bases left in between. Germline V gene sequence: CDR1 LGHDT, CDR2 YNNKEL (reference sequence). CDR3 sequence: CASSPLGPGRSYNEQFF. CDR3 DNA: TGTGCCAGCAGCCCTCTCGGCCCGGGGAGATCCTACAATGAGCAGTTCTTC.

The rearrangement joins TRBV20-1 to TRBJ2-3; D may be TRBD2 (7 bases). The V end lost 2 bases, the J end lost 2 bases, and 14 bases lay between the germline ends. CDR1 and CDR2 from the germline V gene are DFQATT and SNEGSKA (reference sequence). The CDR3 is made up of 15 amino acids. The CDR3 DNA reads TGCAGTGCTAGACGCGGGGGCGGTAACACAGATACGCAGTATTTT. It codes for CSARRGGGNTDTQYF.

This clonotype turned up a few times. The V gene is TRBV7-8, the J gene TRBJ2-7; D not certain. V was shortened by 8 bases and J by 3 bases, with 17 bases between the two germline ends. CDR3 size: 14 residues. Germline V gene data show CDR1 as SGHVS and CDR2 as FQNEAQ. CDR3 sequence reads: CASEVYGGGYEQYF. DNA for the CDR3: TGTGCCAGCGAGGTCTACGGTGGCGGCTACGAGCAGTACTTC.

This clonotype appeared a few times. The V gene is TRBV4-2, the J gene TRBJ2-5; D not resolved. From germline, CDR1 is LGHNA and CDR2 YNFKEQ. The V end lost 3 bases, the J end lost 7 bases, and 18 bases lay between the germline ends. This CDR3 has 15 amino acids. The CDR3 reads CASSQETVGSGTQYF. In DNA, the CDR3 is TGTGCCAGCAGCCAGGAGACGGTAGGGTCTGGGACCCAGTACTTC.

This clonotype was detected only a few times. The rearrangement joins TRBV12-3 or TRBV12-4 to TRBJ2-7; TRBD2 agrees at 9 bases. The DNA end lines up better with TRBJ2-1; the J call may be wrong. The CDR3 has 17 amino acids. The CDR3 DNA reads TGTGCCAGCAGTTTACAGAACCGACTAGCGGCTTACAATGAGCAGTTCTTC. Encoded protein: CASSLQNRLAAYNEQFF.

The chain links TRBV7-9 to TRBJ1-1, with 7 bases matching TRBD1. V lost 2 bases, J lost 6 bases, and 9 bases stayed unmatched. The CDR3 totals 15 residues. Germline V CDR1 and CDR2: SEHNR, FQNEAQ (reference sequence). CDR3 loop: CASSLPGQSGPEAFF. The CDR3 DNA is TGTGCCAGCAGCTTACCGGGACAGTCAGGCCCTGAAGCTTTCTTT.

This clonotype was counted between two and nine times. The CDR3 bases are TGCAGGGCGGGACTAGCGGACAATGAGCAGTTCTTC. Translating it yields CRAGLADNEQFF. The V call is TRBV20-1, the J call TRBJ2-5, with 11 bases aligning to TRBD2. The J call is in doubt because the DNA end fits TRBJ2-1 better. Germline V CDR1 and CDR2: DFQATT, SNEGSKA (reference sequence). This CDR3 contains 12 residues.

V and J are TRBV18 and TRBJ2-6, with 8 bases identical to TRBD1. The CDR3 runs 19 residues. J lost 0 bases, V lost 2 bases, and 9 bases had no gene match. In germline, CDR1 is KGHSH, CDR2 LQKENI. CDR3 DNA sequence: TGTGCCAGCTCACCAAGGGGTCAACAGGGGGTCTCTGGGGCCAACGTCCTGACTTTC. It encodes CASSPRGQQGVSGANVLTF.

This clonotype has only a few counts. This chain connects TRBV10-3 to TRBJ1-1; D may be TRBD1 (5 bases). This CDR3 spans 13 amino acids. V lost 10 bases to trimming and J lost 4 bases, with 16 bases between them. Germline loops: CDR1 ENHRY, CDR2 SYGVKD. CDR3 in DNA: TGTGCCACCCACGAAGGGGATACCACTGAAGCTTTCTTT. The encoded protein is CATHEGDTTEAFF.

This chain uses TRBV20-1 with TRBJ1-1, with D uncertain. V was trimmed by 5 bases and J by 6 bases, leaving 19 bases between them. The germline gives CDR1 DFQATT, CDR2 SNEGSKA (reference sequence). The CDR3 has 14 amino acids. Here the CDR3 reads CSAAPTPAVPEAFF. In DNA form, the CDR3 reads TGCAGTGCTGCCCCGACTCCGGCGGTCCCTGAAGCTTTCTTT.

The chain couples TRBV30 to TRBJ2-5; D gene ambiguous. Germline values: CDR1 GTSNPN, CDR2 SVGIG (reference sequence). The CDR3 is 12 amino acids. V gave up 2 bases and J gave up 5 bases, with 9 bases separating them. The chain's CDR3 is CAWSPSEETQYF. The CDR3 DNA sequence: TGTGCCTGGAGTCCATCTGAGGAGACCCAGTACTTC.

In its sample, this clonotype was seen a few times. This sequence joins TRBV20-1 and TRBJ2-7; 10 positions match TRBD1. Germline loops: CDR1 DFQATT, CDR2 SNEGSKA (reference sequence). The junction had 3 bases not matched to a gene; V was cut back by 1 base and J by 3 bases. This CDR3 region has 14 residues. The CDR3 DNA follows: TGCAGTGCTAGAGCTGGGGACAGGGGCTACGAGCAGTACTTC. The encoded protein is CSARAGDRGYEQYF.

The chain links TRBV27 to TRBJ1-4; the match to TRBD1 covers 10 bases. The CDR3 sequence is 14 residues long. CDR1 is MNHEY and CDR2 is SMNVEV in the germline V gene (reference sequence). Trimming at V came to 6 bases and at J to 11 bases, leaving 9 bases not matched to a gene. The CDR3 DNA reads TGTGCCAGCAGCGACAGGGGGCCCCCGGACAAACTGTTTTTT. This gives the protein CASSDRGPPDKLFF.